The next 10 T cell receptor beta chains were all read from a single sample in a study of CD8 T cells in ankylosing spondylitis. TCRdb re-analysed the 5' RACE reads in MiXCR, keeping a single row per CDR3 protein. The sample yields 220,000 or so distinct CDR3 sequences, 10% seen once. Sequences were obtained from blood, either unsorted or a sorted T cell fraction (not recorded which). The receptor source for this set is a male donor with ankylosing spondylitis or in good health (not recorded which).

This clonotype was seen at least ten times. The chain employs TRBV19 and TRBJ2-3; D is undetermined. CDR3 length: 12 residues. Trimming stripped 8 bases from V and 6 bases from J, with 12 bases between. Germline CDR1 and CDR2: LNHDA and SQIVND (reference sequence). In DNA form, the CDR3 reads TGTGCCAGTGGTTCGGCGGTTGATACGCAGTATTTT. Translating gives CASGSAVDTQYF.

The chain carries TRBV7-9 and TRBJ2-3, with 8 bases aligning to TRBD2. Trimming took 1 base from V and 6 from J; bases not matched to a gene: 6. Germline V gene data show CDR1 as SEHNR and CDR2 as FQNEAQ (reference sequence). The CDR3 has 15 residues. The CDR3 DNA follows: TGTGCCAGCAGCTTAGGGGCGGGGGGATCGGATACGCAGTATTTT. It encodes CASSLGAGGSDTQYF.

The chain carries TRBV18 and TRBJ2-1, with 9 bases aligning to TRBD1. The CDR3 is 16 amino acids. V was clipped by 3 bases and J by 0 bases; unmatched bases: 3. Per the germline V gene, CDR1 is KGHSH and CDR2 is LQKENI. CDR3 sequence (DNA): TGTGCCAGCTCACCCAGGACAGGGGACTCCTACAATGAGCAGTTCTTC. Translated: CASSPRTGDSYNEQFF.

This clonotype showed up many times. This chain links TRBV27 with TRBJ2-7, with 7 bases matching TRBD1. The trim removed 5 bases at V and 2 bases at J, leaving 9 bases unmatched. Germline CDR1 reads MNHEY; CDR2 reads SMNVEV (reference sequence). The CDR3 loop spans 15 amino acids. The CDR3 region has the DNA TGTGCCAGCAGTATAAACGACAGGGCCCCCTACGAGCAGTACTTC. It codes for CASSINDRAPYEQYF.

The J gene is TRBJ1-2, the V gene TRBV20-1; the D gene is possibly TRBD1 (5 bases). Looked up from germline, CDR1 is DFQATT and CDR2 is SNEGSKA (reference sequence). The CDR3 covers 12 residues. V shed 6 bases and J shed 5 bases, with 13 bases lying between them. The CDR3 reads CSASPRDYGYTF. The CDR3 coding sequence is TGCAGTGCGAGTCCCAGGGATTATGGCTACACCTTC.

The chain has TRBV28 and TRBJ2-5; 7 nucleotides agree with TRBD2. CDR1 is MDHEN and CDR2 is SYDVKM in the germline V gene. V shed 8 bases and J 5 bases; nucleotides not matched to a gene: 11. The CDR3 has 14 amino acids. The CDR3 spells CASYDSLGGETQYF. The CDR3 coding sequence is TGTGCCAGCTACGACTCCCTCGGGGGGGAGACCCAGTACTTC.

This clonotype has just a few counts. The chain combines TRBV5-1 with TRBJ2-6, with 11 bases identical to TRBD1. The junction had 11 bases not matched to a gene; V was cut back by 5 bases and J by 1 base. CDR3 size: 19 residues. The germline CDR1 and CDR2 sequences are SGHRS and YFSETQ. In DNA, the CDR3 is TGCGCCAGCAGTTCCTCCTGGGGACAGGGGGGATCTGGGGCCAACGTCCTGACTTTC. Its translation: CASSSSWGQGGSGANVLTF.

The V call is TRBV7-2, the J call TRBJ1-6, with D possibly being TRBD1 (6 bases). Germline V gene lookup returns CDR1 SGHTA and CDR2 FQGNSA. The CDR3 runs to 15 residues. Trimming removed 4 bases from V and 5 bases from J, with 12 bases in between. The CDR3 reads CASSSQGHDNSPLHF. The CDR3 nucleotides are TGTGCCAGCAGCTCGCAGGGGCACGATAATTCACCCCTCCACTTT.

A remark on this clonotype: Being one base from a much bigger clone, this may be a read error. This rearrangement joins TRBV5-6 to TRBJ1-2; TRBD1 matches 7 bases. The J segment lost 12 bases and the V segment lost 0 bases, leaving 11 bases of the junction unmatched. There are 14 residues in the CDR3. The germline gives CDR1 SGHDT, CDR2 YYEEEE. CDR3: CASSLEGQPEGDTF. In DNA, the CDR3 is TGTGCCAGCAGCTTGGAGGGACAGCCTGAGGGCGACACCTTC.

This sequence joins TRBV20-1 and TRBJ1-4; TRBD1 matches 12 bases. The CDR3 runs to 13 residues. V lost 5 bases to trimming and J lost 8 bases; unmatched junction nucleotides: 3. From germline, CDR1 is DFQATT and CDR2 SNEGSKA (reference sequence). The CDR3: CSAGTGGEEKLFF. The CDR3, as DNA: TGCAGTGCTGGGACAGGGGGCGAAGAAAAACTGTTTTTT.